Listed below are T cell receptor beta chains from one sample, sequenced in a study of beta chain features in type 1 diabetes. Sequencing was performed with immunoSEQ multiplex PCR; in TCRdb, only in-frame clones are kept and a portion is missing. The profile shows around 280,000 clones, 14% to 15% of them singletons. The sequenced material came from naive CD4+ T cells from blood. The receptors were sampled from a man younger than 35 with type 1 diabetes. Each CDR3 is given with its conserved first and last residue. D genes are given only for firm matches. Part of the rows lack a size; the others show once, few, many or a class for expanded clones.

CDR3 length: 15
J gene: TRBJ2-7
D gene: TRBD2
clone size: -
V gene: TRBV15
CDR3 protein: CATSPFASGSYEQYF
CDR3 DNA: TGTGCCACCAGCCCGTTCGCTAGCGGGAGCTACGAGCAGTACTTC

CDR3 length: 15
J gene: TRBJ2-5
D gene: -
clone size: few
V gene: TRBV7-2
CDR3 protein: CASSPEGGVQETQYF
CDR3 DNA: TGTGCCAGCAGCCCTGAGGGGGGGGTTCAAGAGACCCAGTACTTC

CDR3 length: 16
J gene: TRBJ2-7
D gene: TRBD1
clone size: few
V gene: TRBV6-5
CDR3 protein: CASSYSSGTGLYEQYF
CDR3 DNA: TGTGCCAGCAGTTACTCGTCCGGGACAGGCCTTTACGAGCAGTACTTC

CDR3 length: 15
J gene: TRBJ2-7
D gene: -
clone size: -
V gene: TRBV5-1
CDR3 protein: CASSSSVGTTYEQYF
CDR3 DNA: TGCGCCAGCAGCTCCTCCGTCGGGACAACCTACGAGCAGTACTTC

CDR3 length: 13
J gene: TRBJ2-1
D gene: -
clone size: -
V gene: TRBV14
CDR3 protein: CASSQQGLAEQFF
CDR3 DNA: TGTGCCAGCAGCCAACAGGGGCTCGCTGAGCAGTTCTTC

CDR3 length: 11
J gene: TRBJ1-1
D gene: -
clone size: -
V gene: TRBV20-1
CDR3 protein: CSARGRTEAFF
CDR3 DNA: TGCAGTGCTCGCGGGAGGACTGAAGCTTTCTTT

CDR3 length: 14
J gene: TRBJ2-7
D gene: TRBD1
clone size: few
V gene: TRBV28
CDR3 protein: CASSPPATGREQYF
CDR3 DNA: TGTGCCAGCAGTCCCCCGGCGACAGGGCGCGAGCAGTACTTC

CDR3 length: 15
J gene: TRBJ2-1
D gene: TRBD2
clone size: -
V gene: TRBV5-5
CDR3 protein: CASSVTSAHYNEQFF
CDR3 DNA: TGTGCCAGCAGCGTAACTAGCGCCCACTACAATGAGCAGTTCTTC

CDR3 length: 14
J gene: TRBJ2-4
D gene: -
clone size: -
V gene: TRBV6-6
CDR3 protein: CASSRGQARNIQYF
CDR3 DNA: TGTGCCAGCAGTCGAGGGCAGGCGCGAAACATTCAGTACTTC

CDR3 length: 15
J gene: TRBJ2-7
D gene: -
clone size: few
V gene: TRBV4-2
CDR3 protein: CASSQENSKTYEQYF
CDR3 DNA: TGTGCCAGCAGCCAAGAGAACTCGAAAACCTACGAGCAGTACTTC

CDR3 length: 16
J gene: TRBJ2-3
D gene: -
clone size: -
V gene: TRBV6-6
CDR3 protein: CASSPRPPRGADTQYF
CDR3 DNA: TGTGCCAGCAGCCCGCGACCTCCCAGGGGCGCAGATACGCAGTATTTT

CDR3 length: 18
J gene: TRBJ1-6
D gene: -
clone size: -
V gene: TRBV11-2
CDR3 protein: CASTEMGWQRRNNSPLHF
CDR3 DNA: TGTGCCAGCACCGAGATGGGTTGGCAGCGACGAAATAATTCACCCCTCCACTTT

CDR3 length: 16
J gene: TRBJ1-5
D gene: -
clone size: -
V gene: TRBV15
CDR3 protein: CATSRDYAISNQPQHF
CDR3 DNA: TGTGCCACCAGCAGAGATTACGCGATTAGCAATCAGCCCCAGCATTTT

CDR3 length: 16
J gene: TRBJ2-4
D gene: -
clone size: -
V gene: TRBV2
CDR3 protein: CASSDPGVLAKNIQYF
CDR3 DNA: TGTGCCAGCAGTGACCCGGGGGTCCTAGCCAAAAACATTCAGTACTTC

CDR3 length: 13
J gene: TRBJ2-7
D gene: TRBD2
clone size: -
V gene: TRBV5-4
CDR3 protein: CASSLDSGRAKYF
CDR3 DNA: TGTGCCAGCAGCTTGGATAGCGGGAGGGCCAAATACTTC

CDR3 length: 16
J gene: TRBJ2-2
D gene: TRBD2
clone size: few
V gene: TRBV5-4
CDR3 protein: CASSRTGTSDTGELFF
CDR3 DNA: TGTGCCAGCAGCCGCACCGGGACTAGCGACACCGGGGAGCTGTTTTTT

CDR3 length: 12
J gene: TRBJ2-7
D gene: TRBD2
clone size: -
V gene: TRBV30
CDR3 protein: CAWLAGTYEQYF
CDR3 DNA: TGTGCCTGGCTAGCGGGAACCTACGAGCAGTACTTC

CDR3 length: 14
J gene: TRBJ2-3
D gene: TRBD2
clone size: -
V gene: TRBV6-5
CDR3 protein: CASRSAGRSDTQYF
CDR3 DNA: TGTGCCAGCAGATCAGCGGGAAGGTCAGATACGCAGTATTTT

CDR3 length: 16
J gene: TRBJ1-5
D gene: TRBD1
clone size: few
V gene: TRBV4-1
CDR3 protein: CASSQTGTAKNQPQHF
CDR3 DNA: TGCGCCAGCAGCCAGACCGGGACAGCTAAAAATCAGCCCCAGCATTTT

CDR3 length: 14
J gene: TRBJ2-3
D gene: -
clone size: -
V gene: TRBV2
CDR3 protein: CASSDVLRTDTQYF
CDR3 DNA: TGTGCCAGCAGTGACGTGCTACGCACAGATACGCAGTATTTT

CDR3 length: 16
J gene: TRBJ2-1
D gene: TRBD2
clone size: -
V gene: TRBV30
CDR3 protein: CAWSPGLAGGNNEQFF
CDR3 DNA: TGTGCCTGGTCCCCAGGGCTAGCGGGGGGAAACAATGAGCAGTTCTTC

CDR3 length: 14
J gene: TRBJ1-1
D gene: -
clone size: -
V gene: TRBV11-2
CDR3 protein: CASSSREGNTEAFF
CDR3 DNA: TGTGCCAGCAGTTCCAGGGAGGGGAACACTGAAGCTTTCTTT

CDR3 length: 16
J gene: TRBJ1-3
D gene: TRBD1
clone size: few
V gene: TRBV15
CDR3 protein: CATSRENSGQRNTIYF
CDR3 DNA: TGTGCCACCAGCAGAGAGAACTCGGGACAGAGGAACACCATATATTTT

CDR3 length: 14
J gene: TRBJ1-2
D gene: TRBD1
clone size: few
V gene: TRBV5-1
CDR3 protein: CASSPGTATSVYTF
CDR3 DNA: TGCGCCAGCAGCCCCGGGACAGCTACATCTGTCTACACCTTC

CDR3 length: 15
J gene: TRBJ2-7
D gene: TRBD2
clone size: few
V gene: TRBV29-1
CDR3 protein: CSVRPLLAGESEQYF
CDR3 DNA: TGCAGCGTCCGCCCCCTACTAGCGGGAGAATCCGAGCAGTACTTC

CDR3 length: 14
J gene: TRBJ2-5
D gene: -
clone size: -
V gene: TRBV5-1
CDR3 protein: CASSLAYRQETQYF
CDR3 DNA: TGCGCCAGCAGCTTGGCCTACAGACAAGAGACCCAGTACTTC

CDR3 length: 13
J gene: TRBJ1-1
D gene: -
clone size: few
V gene: TRBV6-4
CDR3 protein: CASRTGPNTEAFF
CDR3 DNA: TGTGCCAGCAGGACAGGACCAAACACTGAAGCTTTCTTT

CDR3 length: 13
J gene: TRBJ1-2
D gene: -
clone size: few
V gene: TRBV5-1
CDR3 protein: CASSQQWNYGYTF
CDR3 DNA: TGCGCCAGCAGCCAACAGTGGAACTATGGCTACACCTTC

CDR3 length: 14
J gene: TRBJ2-7
D gene: -
clone size: few
V gene: TRBV18
CDR3 protein: CASSPPGRSYEQYF
CDR3 DNA: TGTGCCAGCTCACCACCGGGCAGGTCCTACGAGCAGTACTTC

CDR3 length: 14
J gene: TRBJ1-5
D gene: -
clone size: -
V gene: TRBV28
CDR3 protein: CASSSRVYNQPQHF
CDR3 DNA: TGTGCCAGCAGTTCGCGGGTATACAATCAGCCCCAGCATTTT

CDR3 length: 11
J gene: TRBJ1-2
D gene: -
clone size: few
V gene: TRBV20-1
CDR3 protein: CSARDPGSHTF
CDR3 DNA: TGCAGTGCTAGAGATCCGGGGTCCCACACCTTC

CDR3 length: 15
J gene: TRBJ2-7
D gene: TRBD2
clone size: few
V gene: TRBV28
CDR3 protein: CASSLAGGVSYEQYF
CDR3 DNA: TGTGCCAGCAGTTTAGCGGGGGGCGTCTCCTACGAGCAGTACTTC

CDR3 length: 13
J gene: TRBJ1-5
D gene: -
clone size: -
V gene: TRBV7-2
CDR3 protein: CASTTYSNQPQHF
CDR3 DNA: TGTGCCAGCACCACTTATAGCAATCAGCCCCAGCATTTT

CDR3 length: 15
J gene: TRBJ1-1
D gene: -
clone size: -
V gene: TRBV18
CDR3 protein: CASSPPSGRSAEAFF
CDR3 DNA: TGTGCCAGCTCACCACCTTCAGGGAGGTCCGCTGAAGCTTTCTTT

CDR3 length: 15
J gene: TRBJ2-2
D gene: TRBD1
clone size: few
V gene: TRBV5-4
CDR3 protein: CASSPGTGLTGELFF
CDR3 DNA: TGTGCCAGCAGCCCCGGGACAGGACTAACCGGGGAGCTGTTTTTT

CDR3 length: 11
J gene: TRBJ1-5
D gene: -
clone size: -
V gene: TRBV5-8
CDR3 protein: CASSFSQPQHF
CDR3 DNA: TGTGCCAGCAGCTTCAGTCAGCCCCAGCATTTT